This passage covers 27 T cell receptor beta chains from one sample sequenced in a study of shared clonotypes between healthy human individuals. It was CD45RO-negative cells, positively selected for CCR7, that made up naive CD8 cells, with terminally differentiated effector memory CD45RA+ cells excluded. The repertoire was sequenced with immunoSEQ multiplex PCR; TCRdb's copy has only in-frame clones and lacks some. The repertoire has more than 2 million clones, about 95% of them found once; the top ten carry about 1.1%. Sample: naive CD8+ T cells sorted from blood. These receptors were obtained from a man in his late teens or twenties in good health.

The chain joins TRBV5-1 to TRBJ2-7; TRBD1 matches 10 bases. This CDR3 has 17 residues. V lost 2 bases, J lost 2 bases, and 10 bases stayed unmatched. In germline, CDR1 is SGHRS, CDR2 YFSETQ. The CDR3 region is CASSFTFDRGPPYEQYF. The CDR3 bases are TGCGCCAGCAGCTTTACCTTCGACAGGGGGCCCCCCTACGAGCAGTACTTC.

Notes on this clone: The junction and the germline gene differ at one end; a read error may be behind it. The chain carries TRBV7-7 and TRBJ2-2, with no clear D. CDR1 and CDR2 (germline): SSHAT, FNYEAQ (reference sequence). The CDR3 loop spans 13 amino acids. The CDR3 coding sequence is TGTGCTAGCAGCTCCCTCGAGACCGGGGAGCTGTTTTTT. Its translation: CASSSLETGELFF.

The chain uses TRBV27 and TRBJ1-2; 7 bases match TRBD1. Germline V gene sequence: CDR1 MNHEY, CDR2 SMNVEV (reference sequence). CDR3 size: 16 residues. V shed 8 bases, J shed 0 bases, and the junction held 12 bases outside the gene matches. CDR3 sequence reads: CASLSLQGRANYGYTF. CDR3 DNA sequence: TGTGCCAGCTTATCTTTACAGGGGCGGGCTAACTATGGCTACACCTTC.

CDR3 sequence (DNA): TGCGCCAGCAGTGAAAACAGGGGCCGAAACTACGAGCAGTACTTC. The encoded protein is CASSENRGRNYEQYF. This chain joins TRBV10-2 and TRBJ2-7, with 7 bases that match TRBD1. V shed 3 bases, J shed 3 bases, and the junction held 8 bases outside the gene matches. The CDR3 consists of 15 residues. CDR1 is WSHSY, CDR2 SAAADI, per germline.

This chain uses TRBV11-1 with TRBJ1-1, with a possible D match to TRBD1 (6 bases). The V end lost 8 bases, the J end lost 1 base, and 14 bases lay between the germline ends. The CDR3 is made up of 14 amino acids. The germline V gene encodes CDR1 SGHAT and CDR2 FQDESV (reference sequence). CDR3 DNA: TGTGCCAGCTCGAGGACAGCCACGAACACTGAAGCTTTCTTT. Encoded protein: CASSRTATNTEAFF. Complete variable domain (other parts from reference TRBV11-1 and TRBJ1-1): EAEVAQSPRYKITEKSQAVAFWCDPISGHATLYWYRQILGQGPELLVQFQDESVVDDSQLPKDRFSAERLKGVDSTLKIQPAELGDSAMYLCASSRTATNTEAFFGQGTRLTVV.

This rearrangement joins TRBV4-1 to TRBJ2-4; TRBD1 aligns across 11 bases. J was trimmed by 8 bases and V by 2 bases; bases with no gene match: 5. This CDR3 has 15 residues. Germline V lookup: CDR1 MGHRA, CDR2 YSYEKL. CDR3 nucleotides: TGCGCCAGCAGCCAAACAGGGACAGGGGGTGACATTCAGTACTTC. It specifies CASSQTGTGGDIQYF.

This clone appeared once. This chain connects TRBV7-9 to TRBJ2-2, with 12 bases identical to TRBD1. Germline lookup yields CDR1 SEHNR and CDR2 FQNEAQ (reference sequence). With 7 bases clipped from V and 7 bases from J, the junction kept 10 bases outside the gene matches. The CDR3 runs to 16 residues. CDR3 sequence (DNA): TGTGCCAGCACCTCCTTGGGACAGGGGGCCTTCGGGGAGCTGTTTTTT. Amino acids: CASTSLGQGAFGELFF.

In nucleotides, the CDR3 is TGTGCCAGCAGCTTTACTAGCGGGCTCTACGAGCAGTACTTC. It is translated as CASSFTSGLYEQYF. The J gene is TRBJ2-7, the V gene TRBV7-8; 9 bases are a match to TRBD2. Germline V CDR1 and CDR2: SGHVS, FQNEAQ. Losses at the gene ends were 3 bases for V and 3 bases for J; bases not matched to a gene: 3. The CDR3 length is 14 residues.

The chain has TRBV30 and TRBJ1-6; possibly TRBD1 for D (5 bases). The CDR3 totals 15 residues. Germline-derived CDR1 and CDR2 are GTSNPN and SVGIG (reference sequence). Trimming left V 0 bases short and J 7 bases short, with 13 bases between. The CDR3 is CAWSVGTVSNSPLHF. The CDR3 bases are TGTGCCTGGAGTGTTGGGACCGTTAGCAATTCACCCCTCCACTTT.

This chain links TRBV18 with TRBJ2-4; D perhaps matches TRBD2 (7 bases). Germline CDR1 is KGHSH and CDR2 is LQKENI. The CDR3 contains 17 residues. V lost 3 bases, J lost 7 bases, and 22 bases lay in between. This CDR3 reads CASSPPEFGGRVNIQYF. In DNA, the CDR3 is TGTGCCAGCTCACCTCCTGAATTCGGGGGGCGCGTGAACATTCAGTACTTC.

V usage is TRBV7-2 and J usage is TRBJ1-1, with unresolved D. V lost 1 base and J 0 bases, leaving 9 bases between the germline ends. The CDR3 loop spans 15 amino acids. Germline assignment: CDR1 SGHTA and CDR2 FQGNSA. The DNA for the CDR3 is TGTGCCAGCAGCTTAGGGAAGGCGGTGAACACTGAAGCTTTCTTT. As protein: CASSLGKAVNTEAFF. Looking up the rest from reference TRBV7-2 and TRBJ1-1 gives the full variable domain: GAGVSQSPSNKVTEKGKDVELRCDPISGHTALYWYRQSLGQGLEFLIYFQGNSAPDKSGLPSDRFSAERTGGSVSTLTIQRTQQEDSAVYLCASSLGKAVNTEAFFGQGTRLTVV.

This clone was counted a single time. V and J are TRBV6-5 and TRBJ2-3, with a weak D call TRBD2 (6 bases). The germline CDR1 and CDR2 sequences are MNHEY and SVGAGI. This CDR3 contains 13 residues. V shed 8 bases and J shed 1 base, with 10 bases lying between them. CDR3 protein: CASLGGGTDTQYF. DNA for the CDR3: TGTGCCAGCTTGGGGGGTGGCACAGATACGCAGTATTTT.

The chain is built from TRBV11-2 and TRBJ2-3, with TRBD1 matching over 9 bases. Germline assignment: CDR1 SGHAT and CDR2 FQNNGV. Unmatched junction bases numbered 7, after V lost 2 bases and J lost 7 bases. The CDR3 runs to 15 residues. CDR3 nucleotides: TGTGCCAGCAGCTTAAGGGACAGGGAACCTCATACGCAGTATTTT. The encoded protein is CASSLRDREPHTQYF. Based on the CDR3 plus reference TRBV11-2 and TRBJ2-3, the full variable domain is EAGVAQSPRYKIIEKRQSVAFWCNPISGHATLYWYQQILGQGPKLLIQFQNNGVVDDSQLPKDRFSAERLKGVDSTLKIQPAKLEDSAVYLCASSLRDREPHTQYFGPGTRLTVL.

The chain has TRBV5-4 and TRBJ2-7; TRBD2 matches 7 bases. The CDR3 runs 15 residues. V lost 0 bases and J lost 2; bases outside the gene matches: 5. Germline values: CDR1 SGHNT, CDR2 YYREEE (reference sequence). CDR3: CASSLGAGITYEQYF. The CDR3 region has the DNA TGTGCCAGCAGCTTGGGAGCGGGGATAACCTACGAGCAGTACTTC.

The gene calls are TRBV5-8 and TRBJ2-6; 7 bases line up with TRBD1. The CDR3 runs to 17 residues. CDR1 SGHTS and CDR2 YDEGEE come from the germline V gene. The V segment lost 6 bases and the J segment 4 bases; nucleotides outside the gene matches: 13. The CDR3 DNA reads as TGTGCCAGCACCCGGGACAGAGTTCTAACCGGGGCCAACGTCCTGACTTTC. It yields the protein CASTRDRVLTGANVLTF.

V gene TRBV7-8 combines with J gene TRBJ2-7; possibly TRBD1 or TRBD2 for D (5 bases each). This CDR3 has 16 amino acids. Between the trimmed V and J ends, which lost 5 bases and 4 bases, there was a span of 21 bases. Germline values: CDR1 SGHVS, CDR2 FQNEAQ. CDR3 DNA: TGTGCCAGCAGCGGTGCGAGGGACGGGGCCGGTTACGAGCAGTACTTC. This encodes CASSGARDGAGYEQYF. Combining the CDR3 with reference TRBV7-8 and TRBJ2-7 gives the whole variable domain GAGVSQSPRYKVAKRGQDVALRCDPISGHVSLFWYQQALGQGPEFLTYFQNEAQLDKSGLPSDRFFAERPEGSVSTLKIQRTQQEDSAVYLCASSGARDGAGYEQYFGPGTRLTVT.

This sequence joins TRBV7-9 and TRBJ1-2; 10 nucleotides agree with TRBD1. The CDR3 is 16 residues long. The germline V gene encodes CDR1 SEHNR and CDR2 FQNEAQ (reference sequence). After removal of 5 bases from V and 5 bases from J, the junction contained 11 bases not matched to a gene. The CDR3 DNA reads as TGTGCCAGCAGCCCTAGGACAGGGGGTATATGGTATGGCTACACCTTC. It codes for CASSPRTGGIWYGYTF.

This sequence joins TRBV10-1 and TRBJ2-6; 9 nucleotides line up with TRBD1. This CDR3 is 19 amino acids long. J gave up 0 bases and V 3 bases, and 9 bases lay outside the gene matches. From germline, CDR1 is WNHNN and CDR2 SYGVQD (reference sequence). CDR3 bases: TGCGCCAGCAGTGAATCCCGGGACAGGGACCTCTCTGGGGCCAACGTCCTGACTTTC. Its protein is CASSESRDRDLSGANVLTF.

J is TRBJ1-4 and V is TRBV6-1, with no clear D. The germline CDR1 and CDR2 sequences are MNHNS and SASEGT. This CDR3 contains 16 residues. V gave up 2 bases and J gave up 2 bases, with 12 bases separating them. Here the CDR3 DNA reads TGTGCCAGCAGTGAATTAACCGGGAATACTAATGAAAAACTGTTTTTT. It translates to CASSELTGNTNEKLFF.

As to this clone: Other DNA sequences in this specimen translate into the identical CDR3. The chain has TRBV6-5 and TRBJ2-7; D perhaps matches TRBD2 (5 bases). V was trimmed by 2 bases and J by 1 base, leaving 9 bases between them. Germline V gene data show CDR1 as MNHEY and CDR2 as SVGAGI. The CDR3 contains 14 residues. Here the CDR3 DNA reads TGTGCCAGCAGTTACAGTGGAGGTTCCTACGAGCAGTACTTC. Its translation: CASSYSGGSYEQYF.

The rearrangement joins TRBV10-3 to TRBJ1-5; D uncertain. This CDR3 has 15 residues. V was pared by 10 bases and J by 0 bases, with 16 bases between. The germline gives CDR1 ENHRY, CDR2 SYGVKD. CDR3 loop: CATSGGVFSNQPQHF. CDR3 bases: TGTGCCACGAGCGGCGGGGTCTTTAGCAATCAGCCCCAGCATTTT.

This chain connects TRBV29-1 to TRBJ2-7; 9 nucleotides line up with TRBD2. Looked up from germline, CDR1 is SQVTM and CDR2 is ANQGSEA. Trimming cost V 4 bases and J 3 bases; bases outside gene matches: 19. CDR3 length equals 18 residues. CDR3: CSVVEAGGPKLTGYEQYF. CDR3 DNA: TGCAGCGTTGTCGAGGCGGGAGGGCCGAAATTGACGGGCTACGAGCAGTACTTC.

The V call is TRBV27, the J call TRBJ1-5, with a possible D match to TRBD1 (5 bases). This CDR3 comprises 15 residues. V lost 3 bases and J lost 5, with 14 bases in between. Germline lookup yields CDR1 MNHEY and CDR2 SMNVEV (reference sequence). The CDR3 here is CASSFGQGGHQPQHF. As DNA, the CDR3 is TGTGCCAGCAGTTTTGGGCAGGGCGGGCATCAGCCCCAGCATTTT.

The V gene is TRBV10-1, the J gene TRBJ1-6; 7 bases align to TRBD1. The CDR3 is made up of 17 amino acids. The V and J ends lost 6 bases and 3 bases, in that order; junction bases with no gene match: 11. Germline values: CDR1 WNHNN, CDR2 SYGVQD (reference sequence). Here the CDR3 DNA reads TGCGCCAGCAGGAGCCCCGGGACAGAATTCTATAATTCACCCCTCCACTTT. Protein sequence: CASRSPGTEFYNSPLHF.

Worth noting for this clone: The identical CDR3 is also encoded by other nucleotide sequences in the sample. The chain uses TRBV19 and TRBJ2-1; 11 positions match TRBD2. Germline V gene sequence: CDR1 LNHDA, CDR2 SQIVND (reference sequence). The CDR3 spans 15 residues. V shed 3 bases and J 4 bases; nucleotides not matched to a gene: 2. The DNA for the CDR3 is TGTGCCAGTAGTATCGGGACTAGCGGTTACAATGAGCAGTTCTTC. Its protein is CASSIGTSGYNEQFF. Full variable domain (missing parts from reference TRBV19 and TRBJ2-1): DGGITQSPKYLFRKEGQNVTLSCEQNLNHDAMYWYRQDPGQGLRLIYYSQIVNDFQKGDIAEGYSVSREKKESFPLTVTSAQKNPTAFYLCASSIGTSGYNEQFFGPGTRLTVL.

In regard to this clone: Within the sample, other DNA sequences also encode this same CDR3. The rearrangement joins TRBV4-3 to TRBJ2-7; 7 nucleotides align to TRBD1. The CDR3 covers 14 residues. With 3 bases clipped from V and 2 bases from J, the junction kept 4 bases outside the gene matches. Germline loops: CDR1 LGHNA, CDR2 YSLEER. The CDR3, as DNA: TGCGCCAGCAGCCAGGATACAGGGGCCTACGAGCAGTACTTC. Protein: CASSQDTGAYEQYF.

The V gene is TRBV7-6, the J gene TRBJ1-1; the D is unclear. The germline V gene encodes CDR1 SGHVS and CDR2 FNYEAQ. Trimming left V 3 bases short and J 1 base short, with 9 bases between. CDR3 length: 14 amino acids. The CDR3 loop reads CASSLPGPNTEAFF. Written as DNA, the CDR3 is TGTGCCAGCAGCTTGCCCGGTCCGAACACTGAAGCTTTCTTT.